This T cell receptor beta chain was found in a study of T cell changes during pregnancy in multiple sclerosis. CDR3 size: 17 residues. Looked up from germline, CDR1 is SGHTS and CDR2 is YDEGEE. V was clipped by 4 bases and J by 2 bases, with 19 bases between them. The assay was immunoSEQ multiplex PCR, and TCRdb's table has in-frame clones only and misses some. Found here are about 40,000 clones, roughly nine tenths of them singletons; the top ten hold roughly 0.48%. The input for sequencing was CD4+ T cells from peripheral blood mononuclear cells, taken in the first trimester of pregnancy. This clonotype was sampled from a female donor with multiple sclerosis, enrolled in a pregnancy study. The gene calls are TRBV5-8 and TRBJ2-1, with D possibly being TRBD2 (5 bases). The CDR3 coding sequence is TGTGCCAGCAGCCCCAACGTGGCGGGTGGGCCCTACAATGAGCAGTTCTTC. This translates into CASSPNVAGGPYNEQFF.